The 13 T cell receptor beta chains presented below share a single source sample, sequenced in a study of blood T cell repertoires in COVID-19. Profiled with immunoSEQ multiplex PCR; TCRdb holds only in-frame clones, not every one. The top ten hold approximately 3% of the sample, which has some 200,000 clones, roughly 90% seen once. The specimen was PBMCs or T cells enriched from blood (not recorded which). The origin of the receptors is a woman between 45 and 65 years old in a cohort exposed to, infected with or recovered from COVID-19 (not recorded which).

This chain links TRBV11-2 with TRBJ2-7; 9 nucleotides match TRBD1. CDR1 is SGHAT, CDR2 FQNNGV, per germline. V trimming: 4 bases; J trimming: 5 bases; junction bases outside the gene matches: 3. This CDR3 is 13 amino acids long. The CDR3 sequence: CASSSTGGHEQYF. In DNA, the CDR3 is TGTGCCAGCAGCTCCACAGGGGGCCACGAGCAGTACTTC.

CDR3 loop: CASSTDSRQNYEQYF. DNA for the CDR3: TGTGCCAGCAGCACGGACAGCCGACAGAACTACGAGCAGTACTTC. The gene calls are TRBV21-1 and TRBJ2-7; TRBD1 reflects the table's D call only, with no check against the DNA. TRBV21-1 is recorded as a pseudogene. This CDR3 has 15 residues.

The V call is TRBV7-2, the J call TRBJ2-5; tentative D call: TRBD1 (6 bases). Germline V CDR1 and CDR2: SGHTA, FQGNSA. The CDR3 has 15 amino acids. V lost 5 bases and J lost 4, with 17 bases in between. The chain's CDR3 is CASSPGAGASETQYF. The CDR3 coding sequence is TGTGCCAGCAGCCCTGGGGCAGGGGCGTCAGAGACCCAGTACTTC.

V is TRBV5-4 and J is TRBJ2-5; 16 positions match TRBD2. CDR3 length: 17 amino acids. CDR1 is SGHNT, CDR2 YYREEE, per germline (reference sequence). The ends lost 4 bases at V and 5 bases at J; junction bases unmatched: 8. CDR3 coding DNA: TGTGCCAGCAGCAGAGGGACTAGCGGGGGGGATAGGGAGACCCAGTACTTC. The encoded protein is CASSRGTSGGDRETQYF.

CDR3 loop: CASSTTGAEAKNIQYF. The CDR3 DNA sequence: TGTGCCAGCAGCACAACAGGCGCCGAGGCTAAAAACATTCAGTACTTC. V and J are TRBV13 and TRBJ2-4; a weak D match, TRBD1 (5 bases). Germline CDR1 reads PRHDT; CDR2 reads FYEKMQ (reference sequence). The CDR3 sequence is 16 residues long. The ends were cut back, 5 bases at V and 4 bases at J, with 18 bases in the middle.

The chain links TRBV25-1 to TRBJ1-6; 8 nucleotides agree with TRBD1. Losses at the gene ends were 1 base for V and 9 bases for J; bases not matched to a gene: 8. CDR3 length: 16 amino acids. Looked up from germline, CDR1 is MGHDK and CDR2 is SYGVNS. CDR3 coding DNA: TGTGCCAGCAGTGAATCCGGGGCGCAGGGGGCTTCACCCCTCCACTTT. This translates into CASSESGAQGASPLHF.

This chain links TRBV19 with TRBJ1-2; maybe TRBD1 (6 bases). Germline CDR1 is LNHDA and CDR2 is SQIVND (reference sequence). This CDR3 is built from 14 residues. Between the trimmed V and J ends, which lost 11 bases and 7 bases, there was a span of 23 bases. DNA of the CDR3: TGTGCCTGCAAAGAGCGGCGGTCAGGGGTTGGCTACACCTTC. It encodes CACKERRSGVGYTF.

This clone has just one count. This chain connects TRBV7-2 to TRBJ2-2, with D possibly being TRBD2 (6 bases). Per the germline V gene, CDR1 is SGHTA and CDR2 is FQGNSA. V was pared by 0 bases and J by 5 bases, with 10 bases between. The CDR3 contains 15 residues. CDR3: CASSLATGVTGELFF. The CDR3 region has the DNA TGTGCCAGCAGCTTAGCTACGGGGGTTACCGGGGAGCTGTTTTTT.

This chain uses TRBV21-1 with TRBJ1-5; TRBD1 was called by the table and not checked on the DNA. TRBV21-1 is a pseudogene. The CDR3 is 17 residues long. This CDR3 reads CASSVPGQGCGNQPQHF. The DNA of the CDR3 is TGTGCCAGCAGCGTCCCGGGACAGGGGTGTGGCAATCAGCCCCAGCATTTT.

The V and J genes are TRBV4-3 and TRBJ2-3; TRBD2 matches at 8 bases. After removal of 1 base from V and 2 bases from J, the junction contained 5 bases not matched to a gene. Per the germline V gene, CDR1 is LGHNA and CDR2 is YSLEER. This CDR3 has 16 amino acids. CDR3 protein: CASSQVGGGPTDTQYF. For the CDR3, the DNA is TGCGCCAGCAGCCAAGTGGGCGGGGGGCCCACAGATACGCAGTATTTT.

J is TRBJ1-2 and V is TRBV9, with D perhaps TRBD1 (6 bases). The V end lost 6 bases, the J end lost 2 bases, and 14 bases lay between the germline ends. The CDR3 is 14 amino acids. Germline V gene lookup returns CDR1 SGDLS and CDR2 YYNGEE. CDR3 in amino acids: CASTPGGGNYGYTF. The CDR3 region has the DNA TGTGCCAGCACCCCGGGAGGGGGGAACTATGGCTACACCTTC.

The chain carries TRBV19 and TRBJ2-7, with TRBD1 matching 7 bases. Per germline, CDR1 LNHDA and CDR2 SQIVND (reference sequence). The CDR3 runs to 12 residues. V lost 5 bases, J lost 4 bases, and 2 bases stayed unmatched. CDR3 DNA: TGTGCCAGTAGTCCAGGGGGATACGAGCAGTACTTC. Translation: CASSPGGYEQYF.

The CDR3 sequence is CASSAGGYGYTF. CDR3 sequence (DNA): TGTGCCAGCAGTGCAGGCGGGTATGGCTACACCTTC. The V and J genes are TRBV6-2 or TRBV6-3 and TRBJ1-2; D is undetermined. Trimming shortened V by 5 bases and J by 5 bases, and 9 bases separated the two germline ends. The CDR3 has 12 amino acids. CDR1 and CDR2 from the germline V gene are MNHEY and SVGEGT.